The subject of this entry is one T cell receptor (beta chain). Sequencing used immunoSEQ multiplex PCR; TCRdb keeps in-frame clones, though not all of them. Among approximately 200,000 clones, 86% were seen once, and the ten largest hold about 2.2%. These data belong to a study of blood T cell repertoires in COVID-19. Across the study: T cells, B-cell-depleted T cells, or PBMCs supplied cDNA or gDNA.

This CDR3 has 16 residues. The V and J ends lost 4 bases and 2 bases, in that order; junction bases with no gene match: 8. In germline, CDR1 is SGDLS, CDR2 YYNGEE. This clonotype was sampled from a woman in her 50s with acute or convalescent COVID-19. Source material: peripheral blood. V is TRBV9 and J is TRBJ1-2; TRBD1 aligns across 10 bases. The CDR3 nucleotides are TGTGCCAGCAGCTTTAACCGGGGACAGGGGAACTATGGCTACACCTTC. Translating gives CASSFNRGQGNYGYTF.